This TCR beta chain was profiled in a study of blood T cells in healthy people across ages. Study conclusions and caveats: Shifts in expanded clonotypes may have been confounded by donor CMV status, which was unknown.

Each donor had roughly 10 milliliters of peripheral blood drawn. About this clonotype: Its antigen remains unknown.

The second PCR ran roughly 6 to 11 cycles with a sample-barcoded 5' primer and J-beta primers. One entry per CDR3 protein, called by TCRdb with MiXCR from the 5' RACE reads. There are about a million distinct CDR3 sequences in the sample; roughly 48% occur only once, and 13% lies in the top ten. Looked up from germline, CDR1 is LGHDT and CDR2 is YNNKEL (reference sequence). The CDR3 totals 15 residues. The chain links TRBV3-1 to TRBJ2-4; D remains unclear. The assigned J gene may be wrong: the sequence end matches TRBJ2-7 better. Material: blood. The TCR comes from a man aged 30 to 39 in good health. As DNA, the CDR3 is TGTGCCAGCAGCCAAGATCGAGTGCAATCCTACGAGCAGTACTTC. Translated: CASSQDRVQSYEQYF.